This TCR beta chain was sequenced during a study of shared clonotypes between healthy human individuals. Libraries were prepared by immunoSEQ multiplex PCR; TCRdb keeps only in-frame clonotypes and omits some of them. Of roughly 2.1 million clones listed, more than 85% are singletons. This CDR3 has 11 amino acids. Germline V gene data show CDR1 as MDHEN and CDR2 as SYDVKM. V dropped 6 bases and J dropped 4 bases, with 7 bases sitting between them. It was CD45RO-negative cells, positively selected for CCR7, that made up naive CD8 cells, with terminally differentiated effector memory CD45RA+ cells excluded.

The genes are TRBV28 and TRBJ2-7; D gene unclear. Sequenced material: naive CD8+ T cells from PBMCs. The TCR sequence derives from a man younger than 35 in good health. Some clones in this sample may be carry-over from other donors' samples. In DNA form, the CDR3 reads TGTGCCAGCAGACTTAATTACGAGCAGTACTTC. Its translation: CASRLNYEQYF. Drawing the rest from reference TRBV28 and TRBJ2-7, the complete variable domain is DVKVTQSSRYLVKRTGEKVFLECVQDMDHENMFWYRQDPGLGLRLIYFSYDVKMKEKGDIPEGYSVSREKKERFSLILESASTNQTSMYLCASRLNYEQYFGPGTRLTVT.